The 4 T cell receptor beta chains below all came from one sample that was sequenced in a study of T cells in Graves' hyperthyroidism and ophthalmopathy. Researchers amplified the TCR beta CDR3 regions from RNA transcripts. RT-PCR in the first round (using the HTBI primer set) targeted the TCR CDR3. MiXCR, applied by TCRdb to the multiplex PCR reads, yields one record per CDR3 protein. The sample records about 500,000 distinct CDR3 sequences, over 15% being singletons. The source material was blood. The receptor source for this set is a woman between 18 and 30 years old with Graves' hyperthyroidism.

The J gene is TRBJ1-4, the V gene TRBV20-1; no definite D call. The length of the CDR3 is 11 residues. CDR1 is DFQATT and CDR2 is SNEGSKA in the germline V gene (reference sequence). Trimming cost V 3 bases and J 7 bases, with 6 bases left between them. The CDR3 nucleotides are TGCAGTGCTAGGTCGGGTGAAAAACTGTTTTTT. Its protein is CSARSGEKLFF.

This clonotype occurred a few times. The rearrangement uses TRBV10-3 and TRBJ1-5; perhaps TRBD1 as D (5 bases). The CDR3 loop spans 16 amino acids. Between the trimmed V and J ends, which lost 6 bases and 7 bases, there was a span of 22 bases. Germline V lookup: CDR1 ENHRY, CDR2 SYGVKD. CDR3 region: CAISDYRGSNGQPQHF. CDR3 in DNA: TGTGCCATCAGCGACTATCGGGGGTCGAATGGGCAGCCCCAGCATTTT.

This clonotype was counted at least ten times. V and J are TRBV11-2 and TRBJ2-7; D not resolved. The germline CDR1 and CDR2 sequences are SGHAT and FQNNGV. This CDR3 is 14 amino acids long. Between the trimmed V and J ends, which lost 1 base and 5 bases, there was a span of 12 bases. The CDR3 spells CASSLVLGKDEQYF. The CDR3 nucleotides are TGTGCCAGCAGCTTAGTTTTAGGGAAGGACGAGCAGTACTTC.

This chain uses TRBV12-3 or TRBV12-4 with TRBJ1-5; TRBD1 aligns across 10 bases. This CDR3 has 14 residues. Trimming took 4 bases from V and 10 from J; bases not matched to a gene: 7. CDR3 DNA sequence: TGTGCCAGCAGTTCCGGGACAGGGGTGTCACCCCAGCATTTT. Translating gives CASSSGTGVSPQHF.